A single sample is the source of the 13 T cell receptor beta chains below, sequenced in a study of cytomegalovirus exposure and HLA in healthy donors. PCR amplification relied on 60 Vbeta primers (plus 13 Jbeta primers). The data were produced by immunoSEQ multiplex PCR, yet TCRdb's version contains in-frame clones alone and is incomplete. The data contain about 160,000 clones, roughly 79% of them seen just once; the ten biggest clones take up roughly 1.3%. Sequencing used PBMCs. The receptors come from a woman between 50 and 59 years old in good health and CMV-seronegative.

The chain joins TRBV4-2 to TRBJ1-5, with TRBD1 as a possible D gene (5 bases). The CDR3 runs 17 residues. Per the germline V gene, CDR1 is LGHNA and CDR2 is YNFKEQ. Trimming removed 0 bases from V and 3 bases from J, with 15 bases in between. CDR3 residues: CASSQELGGGTNQPQHF. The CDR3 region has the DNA TGTGCCAGCAGCCAAGAGTTGGGGGGAGGGACCAATCAGCCCCAGCATTTT.

The CDR3 bases are TGTGCCAGTAGTATAGATTCCCAGGGTTATGAGCAGTTCTTC. Its protein product is CASSIDSQGYEQFF. The chain recombines TRBV19 with TRBJ2-1; D perhaps matches TRBD1 (5 bases). Trimming removed 0 bases at V and 8 bases at J, with 11 bases between. Per the germline V gene, CDR1 is LNHDA and CDR2 is SQIVND (reference sequence). This CDR3 has 14 amino acids.

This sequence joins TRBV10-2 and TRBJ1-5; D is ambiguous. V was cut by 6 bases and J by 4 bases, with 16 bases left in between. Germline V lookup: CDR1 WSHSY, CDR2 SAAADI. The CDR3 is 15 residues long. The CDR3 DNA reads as TGCGCCAGCAGACCCGGGGAGGTTAGTAATCAGCCCCAGCATTTT. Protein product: CASRPGEVSNQPQHF.

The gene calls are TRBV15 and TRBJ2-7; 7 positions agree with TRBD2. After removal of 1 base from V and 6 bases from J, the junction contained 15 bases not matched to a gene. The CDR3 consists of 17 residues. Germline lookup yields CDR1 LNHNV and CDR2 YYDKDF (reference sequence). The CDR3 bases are TGTGCCACCAGCAGAGGTTTGGGGGAGGGCCTACGGTTCGAGCAGTACTTC. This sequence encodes CATSRGLGEGLRFEQYF.

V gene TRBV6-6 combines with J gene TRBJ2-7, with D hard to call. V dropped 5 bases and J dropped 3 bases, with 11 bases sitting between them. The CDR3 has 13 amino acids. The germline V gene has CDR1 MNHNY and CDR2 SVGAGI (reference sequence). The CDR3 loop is CASSLVASYEQYF. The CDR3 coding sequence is TGTGCCAGCAGTCTGGTAGCTAGCTACGAGCAGTACTTC.

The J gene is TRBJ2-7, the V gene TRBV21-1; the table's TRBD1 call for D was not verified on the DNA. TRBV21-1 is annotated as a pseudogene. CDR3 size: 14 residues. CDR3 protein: CASSKLTGRPEQYF. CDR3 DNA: TGTGCCAGCAGCAAACTTACAGGGCGGCCCGAGCAGTACTTC.

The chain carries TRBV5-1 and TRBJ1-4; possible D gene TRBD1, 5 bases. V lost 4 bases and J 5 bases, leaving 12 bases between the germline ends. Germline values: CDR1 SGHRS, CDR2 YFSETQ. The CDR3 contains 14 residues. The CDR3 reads CASSLEEGNEKLFF. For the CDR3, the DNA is TGCGCCAGCAGCCTCGAGGAGGGGAATGAAAAACTGTTTTTT.

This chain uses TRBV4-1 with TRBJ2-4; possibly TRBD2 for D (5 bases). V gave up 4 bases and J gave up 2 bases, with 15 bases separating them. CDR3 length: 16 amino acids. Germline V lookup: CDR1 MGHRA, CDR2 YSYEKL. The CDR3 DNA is TGCGCCAGCAGCCCCTTTACCAGCGGATCCAAAAACATTCAGTACTTC. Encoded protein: CASSPFTSGSKNIQYF.

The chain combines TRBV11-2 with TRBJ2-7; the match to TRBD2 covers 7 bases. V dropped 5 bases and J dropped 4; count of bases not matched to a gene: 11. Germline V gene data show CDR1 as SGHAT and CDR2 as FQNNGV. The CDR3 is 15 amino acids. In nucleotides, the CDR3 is TGTGCCAGCAGCCCCCCCGGACTAGAGTCGTACGAGCAGTACTTC. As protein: CASSPPGLESYEQYF.

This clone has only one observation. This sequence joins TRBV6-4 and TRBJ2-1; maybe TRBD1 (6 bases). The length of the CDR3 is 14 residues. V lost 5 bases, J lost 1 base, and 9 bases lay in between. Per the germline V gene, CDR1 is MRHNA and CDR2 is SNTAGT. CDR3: CASSPTGSYNEQFF. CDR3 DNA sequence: TGTGCCAGCAGTCCCACAGGGTCCTACAATGAGCAGTTCTTC.

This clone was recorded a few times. CDR3 in amino acids: CASSDEGTGPYEQYF. The CDR3 nucleotides read TGTGCCAGCAGTGATGAGGGTACGGGCCCCTACGAGCAGTACTTC. The chain joins TRBV6-1 to TRBJ2-7; D perhaps matches TRBD2 (5 bases). The CDR3 extends over 15 amino acids. CDR1 is MNHNS, CDR2 SASEGT, per germline. With 3 bases removed from V and 2 bases from J, the gap between germline ends came to 14 bases.

The CDR3 is CASSSDSYGYTF. The DNA for the CDR3 is TGTGCCAGCAGTTCCGACAGCTATGGCTACACCTTC. This chain uses TRBV28 with TRBJ1-2; D is perhaps TRBD1 (5 bases). CDR1 and CDR2 from the germline V gene are MDHEN and SYDVKM. The V gene lost 4 bases and the J gene lost 4 bases, with 7 bases spanning the gap. This CDR3 has 12 residues.

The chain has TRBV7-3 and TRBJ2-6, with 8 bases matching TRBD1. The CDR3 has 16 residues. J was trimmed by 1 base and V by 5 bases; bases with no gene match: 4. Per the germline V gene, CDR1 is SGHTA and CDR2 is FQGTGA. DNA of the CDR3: TGTGCCAGCAGCCGACAGGGGCATTCTGGGGCCAACGTCCTGACTTTC. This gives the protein CASSRQGHSGANVLTF.